The clone carrying this T cell receptor (beta chain) was seen a handful of times. Antigen unknown. This specimen belongs to a study of T-cell memory formation after mild COVID-19. Study-wide points: SARS-CoV-2 specificity was not confirmed for second-wave clones peaking on day 37. Shrinking CD4+ clones resided mostly in CM and EM, and CD8+ ones in EMRA.

MiXCR, applied by TCRdb to the 5' RACE reads, yields one record per CDR3 protein. This sample has 270,000 or so distinct CDR3 sequences, with over 15% found just once. V shed 6 bases and J shed 5 bases, with 14 bases lying between them. The length of the CDR3 is 15 residues. Germline lookup yields CDR1 MNHEY and CDR2 SMNVEV (reference sequence). Specimen: PBMCs or a T cell subset sorted from them (not recorded which). The chain couples TRBV27 to TRBJ1-6; D perhaps matches TRBD1 (5 bases). The clonotype comes from a man between 18 and 35 years old who had mild COVID-19 (a few samples of this study predate the infection). Cell type and time point are not known. CDR3 bases: TGTGCCAGCAGCCGGAACAGGATAAATAATTCACCCCTCCACTTT. This encodes CASSRNRINNSPLHF.